The 27 T cell receptor beta chains given below trace back to one sample, sequenced in a study of T cell changes during pregnancy in multiple sclerosis. Assay used: immunoSEQ multiplex PCR; TCRdb lists only in-frame clones, some missing. Of 40,000 to 60,000 clones listed, roughly 92% are singletons. This sample comprised CD4+ T cells from peripheral blood mononuclear cells, obtained in the third trimester of pregnancy. The receptors here all came from a female donor with multiple sclerosis, enrolled in a pregnancy study.

The chain has TRBV2 and TRBJ2-3; D may be TRBD2 (5 bases). The V end lost 3 bases, the J end lost 7 bases, and 20 bases lay between the germline ends. Germline loops: CDR1 SNHLY, CDR2 FYNNEI. The CDR3 has 16 residues. In nucleotides, the CDR3 is TGTGCCAGCAGTGAGTACGGAGGTCGAAATACCTATACGCAGTATTTT. Encoded protein: CASSEYGGRNTYTQYF.

The chain has TRBV4-3 and TRBJ1-1; 9 bases agree with TRBD1. Germline loops: CDR1 LGHNA, CDR2 YSLEER. The V segment lost 8 bases and the J segment 4 bases; nucleotides outside the gene matches: 5. The length of the CDR3 is 13 residues. CDR3 residues: CASGDRGSTEAFF. CDR3 bases: TGCGCCAGCGGCGACAGGGGGTCCACTGAAGCTTTCTTT.

This clone appeared once. This sequence joins TRBV6-6 and TRBJ1-1; 9 bases line up with TRBD1. This CDR3 is built from 15 residues. CDR1 is MNHNY, CDR2 SVGAGI, per germline (reference sequence). Trimming cost V 4 bases and J 8 bases; bases outside gene matches: 11. The CDR3 nucleotides are TGTGCCAGCAGTTCCCCGGACAGGGGCTCATCCGAAGCTTTCTTT. Its translation: CASSSPDRGSSEAFF.

A word on this clone: Since the CDR3 does not end with the conserved phenylalanine or tryptophan, this likely comes from a read error. CDR3 residues: CAWGLGVDQPQHL. CDR3 DNA sequence: TGTGCCTGGGGTCTCGGAGTGGATCAGCCCCAGCATCTT. V usage is TRBV30 and J usage is TRBJ1-5; no clear D. This CDR3 has 13 amino acids. V lost 5 bases and J lost 5, with 13 bases in between. CDR1 is GTSNPN, CDR2 SVGIG, per germline (reference sequence).

The chain joins TRBV11-3 to TRBJ2-5, with TRBD2 matching 9 bases. The CDR3 extends over 16 amino acids. CDR1 is SGHNT, CDR2 YENEEA, per germline. The junction had 10 bases not matched to a gene; V was cut back by 5 bases and J by 3 bases. The CDR3 nucleotides read TGTGCCAGCAGCGCTGGGACTAGCAATCGGGAAGAGACCCAGTACTTC. It is translated as CASSAGTSNREETQYF.

The chain joins TRBV15 to TRBJ2-3; TRBD2 matches at 12 bases. CDR3 size: 16 residues. From germline, CDR1 is LNHNV and CDR2 YYDKDF (reference sequence). J gave up 1 base and V 5 bases, and 4 bases lay outside the gene matches. As DNA, the CDR3 is TGTGCCACCAGCTCAAGACTAGCGGGGGGCACAGATACGCAGTATTTT. Protein sequence: CATSSRLAGGTDTQYF.

The DNA of the CDR3 is TGTGCCAGCAGCCTCGACAGAAACAATGAGCAGTTCTTC. Its protein is CASSLDRNNEQFF. This chain uses TRBV11-2 with TRBJ2-1; weak D call: TRBD1 (5 bases). This CDR3 spans 13 amino acids. Trimming took off 5 bases at V and 5 bases at J, with 10 bases between the two ends. The V gene's germline CDR1 is SGHAT and CDR2 FQNNGV.

The CDR3 is CASSLAFTDTQYF. As DNA, the CDR3 is TGTGCCAGCAGCTTAGCCTTTACAGATACGCAGTATTTT. V gene TRBV7-2 combines with J gene TRBJ2-3, with D uncertain. V shed 0 bases and J shed 3 bases, with 4 bases lying between them. Germline V lookup: CDR1 SGHTA, CDR2 FQGNSA. This CDR3 spans 13 amino acids. The full variable domain, rest sourced from reference TRBV7-2 and TRBJ2-3, is GAGVSQSPSNKVTEKGKDVELRCDPISGHTALYWYRQSLGQGLEFLIYFQGNSAPDKSGLPSDRFSAERTGGSVSTLTIQRTQQEDSAVYLCASSLAFTDTQYFGPGTRLTVL.

This rearrangement joins TRBV7-9 to TRBJ1-1; D not resolved. Germline lookup yields CDR1 SEHNR and CDR2 FQNEAQ (reference sequence). V was shortened by 4 bases and J by 10 bases, with 19 bases between the two germline ends. The CDR3 spans 14 residues. The CDR3 spells CASSSRTGGERAFF. In DNA, the CDR3 is TGTGCCAGCAGCTCTAGAACCGGTGGGGAGAGAGCTTTCTTT.

This chain uses TRBV18 with TRBJ2-1, with 7 bases identical to TRBD2. Per germline, CDR1 KGHSH and CDR2 LQKENI. The CDR3 totals 16 residues. V trimming: 4 bases; J trimming: 7 bases; junction bases outside the gene matches: 13. The CDR3 region is CASSRTSGTIENEQFF. In DNA, the CDR3 is TGTGCCAGCTCACGAACCTCAGGGACTATTGAAAATGAGCAGTTCTTC.

This chain joins TRBV19 and TRBJ1-3; D is undetermined. CDR3 length: 15 residues. V lost 7 bases and J lost 0, with 13 bases in between. Germline CDR1 LNHDA, CDR2 SQIVND (reference sequence). This chain's CDR3 is CASTDRRSSGNTIYF. The CDR3 DNA reads as TGTGCCAGTACCGATAGGAGGTCCTCTGGAAACACCATATATTTT. Complete variable domain (other parts from reference TRBV19 and TRBJ1-3): DGGITQSPKYLFRKEGQNVTLSCEQNLNHDAMYWYRQDPGQGLRLIYYSQIVNDFQKGDIAEGYSVSREKKESFPLTVTSAQKNPTAFYLCASTDRRSSGNTIYFGEGSWLTVV.

This clone was seen a single time. The chain links TRBV27 to TRBJ2-7, with TRBD1 matching 9 bases. Per the germline V gene, CDR1 is MNHEY and CDR2 is SMNVEV (reference sequence). The CDR3 covers 12 residues. The junction had 0 bases not matched to a gene; V was cut back by 6 bases and J by 3 bases. The CDR3 DNA reads as TGTGCCAGCAGGGGACAGGGCTACGAGCAGTACTTC. Translated: CASRGQGYEQYF.

V is TRBV11-3 and J is TRBJ2-3, with TRBD2 matching over 11 bases. This CDR3 spans 15 amino acids. Germline V gives CDR1 SGHNT, CDR2 YENEEA. After removal of 5 bases from V and 6 bases from J, the junction contained 7 bases not matched to a gene. DNA for the CDR3: TGTGCCAGCAGCCCAACTAGCGGGGGTCGGGATACGCAGTATTTT. It is translated as CASSPTSGGRDTQYF.

The rearrangement uses TRBV15 and TRBJ2-5; 12 nucleotides align to TRBD2. J lost 5 bases, V lost 1 base, and 5 bases had no gene match. CDR3 size: 16 residues. Looked up from germline, CDR1 is LNHNV and CDR2 is YYDKDF (reference sequence). The CDR3 is CATSRASLAGGETQYF. The CDR3 DNA reads as TGTGCCACCAGCAGAGCCTCCCTAGCGGGGGGGGAGACCCAGTACTTC.

This chain links TRBV6-1 with TRBJ2-7, with 9 bases identical to TRBD1. The germline V gene has CDR1 MNHNS and CDR2 SASEGT. The CDR3 has 16 residues. V was pared by 4 bases and J by 4 bases, with 11 bases of the junction left unmatched. Here the CDR3 DNA reads TGTGCCAGCAGTGGCCCGACAGGGGGGATCTCGTACGAGCAGTACTTC. Residues: CASSGPTGGISYEQYF.

This chain joins TRBV7-8 and TRBJ2-2; 10 bases fit TRBD2. Trimming cost V 4 bases and J 4 bases; bases outside gene matches: 9. The germline V gene encodes CDR1 SGHVS and CDR2 FQNEAQ. This CDR3 spans 17 amino acids. The CDR3 protein is CASSWIAGGRSTGELFF. The CDR3 region has the DNA TGTGCCAGCAGCTGGATAGCGGGGGGCCGTTCCACCGGGGAGCTGTTTTTT.

This chain joins TRBV27 and TRBJ2-1, with 9 positions matching TRBD1. V dropped 1 base and J dropped 3; count of bases not matched to a gene: 10. This CDR3 comprises 18 residues. Germline assignment: CDR1 MNHEY and CDR2 SMNVEV (reference sequence). The CDR3 bases are TGTGCCAGCAGTTTATTGAAAACAGGGGGCTCAGGCTACAATGAGCAGTTCTTC. This sequence encodes CASSLLKTGGSGYNEQFF.

The V gene is TRBV9, the J gene TRBJ2-1; D gene unclear. Trimming shortened V by 4 bases and J by 8 bases, and 7 bases separated the two germline ends. The CDR3 is 11 residues long. Germline V gene sequence: CDR1 SGDLS, CDR2 YYNGEE. CDR3 nucleotides: TGTGCCAGCAGCTTTTTAGATGAGCAGTTCTTC. It specifies CASSFLDEQFF. The full variable domain, rest sourced from reference TRBV9 and TRBJ2-1, is DSGVTQTPKHLITATGQRVTLRCSPRSGDLSVYWYQQSLDQGLQFLIQYYNGEERAKGNILERFSAQQFPDLHSELNLSSLELGDSALYFCASSFLDEQFFGPGTRLTVL.

The V gene is TRBV4-3, the J gene TRBJ1-1; D perhaps matches TRBD1 (5 bases). V was clipped by 0 bases and J by 5 bases, with 13 bases between them. Germline lookup yields CDR1 LGHNA and CDR2 YSLEER. The CDR3 length is 15 residues. The CDR3: CASSQEEGSGTEAFF. CDR3 DNA: TGCGCCAGCAGCCAAGAGGAGGGGTCGGGAACTGAAGCTTTCTTT.

The J gene is TRBJ2-1, the V gene TRBV7-2; 11 bases are a match to TRBD2. V lost 2 bases to trimming and J lost 6 bases; unmatched junction nucleotides: 3. The CDR3 has 15 residues. Per the germline V gene, CDR1 is SGHTA and CDR2 is FQGNSA. The CDR3 is CASSLLAGGPNEQFF. CDR3 DNA sequence: TGTGCCAGCAGCTTATTAGCGGGGGGGCCCAATGAGCAGTTCTTC. The full variable domain, in which reference TRBV7-2 and TRBJ2-1 provide the parts outside the CDR3, is GAGVSQSPSNKVTEKGKDVELRCDPISGHTALYWYRQSLGQGLEFLIYFQGNSAPDKSGLPSDRFSAERTGGSVSTLTIQRTQQEDSAVYLCASSLLAGGPNEQFFGPGTRLTVL.

The gene calls are TRBV19 and TRBJ2-7; unclear D gene. CDR3 length: 14 amino acids. Germline V CDR1 and CDR2: LNHDA, SQIVND (reference sequence). Trimming took off 6 bases at V and 2 bases at J, with 14 bases between the two ends. DNA for the CDR3: TGTGCCAGTAGAGACAACAAGATCACCTACGAGCAGTACTTC. It specifies CASRDNKITYEQYF.

The V gene is TRBV21-1, the J gene TRBJ2-7; the DNA was not used to check the table's D call, TRBD1. TRBV21-1 is assigned pseudogene status. The CDR3 length is 15 residues. The CDR3 nucleotides are TGTGCCAGCAGCAGAGGGGACAGGCCAACCTACGAGCAGTACTTC. It encodes CASSRGDRPTYEQYF.

The chain combines TRBV29-1 with TRBJ1-1; no reliable D call. Germline V gene lookup returns CDR1 SQVTM and CDR2 ANQGSEA. The CDR3 spans 12 residues. V lost 4 bases and J lost 0, with 6 bases in between. As DNA, the CDR3 is TGCAGCGTTGTTGAGGTGAACACTGAAGCTTTCTTT. Translation: CSVVEVNTEAFF.

The chain carries TRBV7-2 and TRBJ1-1; D gene unclear. Per germline, CDR1 SGHTA and CDR2 FQGNSA. This CDR3 is built from 17 residues. With 1 base removed from V and 0 bases from J, the gap between germline ends came to 15 bases. This chain's CDR3 is CASSLGVIRLVNTEAFF. CDR3 in DNA: TGTGCCAGCAGCTTAGGGGTTATCAGGTTGGTGAACACTGAAGCTTTCTTT.

This clone was seen only once. The chain is built from TRBV18 and TRBJ1-1, with 11 bases identical to TRBD1. The CDR3 runs to 16 residues. With 2 bases clipped from V and 5 bases from J, the junction kept 7 bases outside the gene matches. Germline CDR1 and CDR2: KGHSH and LQKENI. This chain's CDR3 is CASSPSQGTGGTEAFF. The CDR3 nucleotides read TGTGCCAGCTCACCAAGTCAGGGGACAGGGGGGACTGAAGCTTTCTTT.

The rearrangement links TRBV6-1 to TRBJ2-5; 12 bases match TRBD2. The CDR3 runs to 15 residues. The V gene's germline CDR1 is MNHNS and CDR2 SASEGT. V shed 8 bases, J shed 4 bases, and the junction held 8 bases outside the gene matches. CDR3 DNA sequence: TGTGCCAGCCGGTGGACTAGCGGGGACAGAGAGACCCAGTACTTC. As protein: CASRWTSGDRETQYF.

The rearrangement uses TRBV16 and TRBJ1-5; D gene uncertain. Germline CDR1 is KGHSY and CDR2 is FQNENV. Deletions cut 1 base from V and 6 bases from J, with 7 bases between. This CDR3 comprises 13 residues. CDR3 residues: CASSQYGSQPQHF. CDR3 DNA: TGTGCCAGCAGCCAATACGGTAGTCAGCCCCAGCATTTT.